This T cell receptor beta chain was identified in a study of blood T cell repertoires in COVID-19. Whole-study context: The study drew acute and convalescent COVID-19 samples from the United States, Italy and Spain. PBMCs, B-cell-depleted T cells, or T cells provided the cDNA or gDNA that made up the material.

In the study's own analysis: Estimates of nucleated cell counts were drawn from the amplification of reference gene primers. Profiled with immunoSEQ multiplex PCR; TCRdb holds only in-frame clones, not every one. That table furnishes V, J and clone size, whereas the DNA furnished D and trimming. The sample yields around 280,000 clones, around nine tenths seen once. The Seattle patients, enrolled during active infection, were followed longitudinally. V was pared by 5 bases and J by 10 bases, with 11 bases between. The CDR3 covers 12 residues. This clone occurred once. Specimen: peripheral blood. This receptor was identified in a woman aged 25 to 39 with COVID-19, enrolled during active disease. The rearrangement uses TRBV12-3 or TRBV12-4 and TRBJ1-4, with D uncertain. The CDR3 protein is CASSPPRGKLFF. DNA of the CDR3: TGTGCCAGCAGTCCTCCGCGGGGAAAACTGTTTTTT.